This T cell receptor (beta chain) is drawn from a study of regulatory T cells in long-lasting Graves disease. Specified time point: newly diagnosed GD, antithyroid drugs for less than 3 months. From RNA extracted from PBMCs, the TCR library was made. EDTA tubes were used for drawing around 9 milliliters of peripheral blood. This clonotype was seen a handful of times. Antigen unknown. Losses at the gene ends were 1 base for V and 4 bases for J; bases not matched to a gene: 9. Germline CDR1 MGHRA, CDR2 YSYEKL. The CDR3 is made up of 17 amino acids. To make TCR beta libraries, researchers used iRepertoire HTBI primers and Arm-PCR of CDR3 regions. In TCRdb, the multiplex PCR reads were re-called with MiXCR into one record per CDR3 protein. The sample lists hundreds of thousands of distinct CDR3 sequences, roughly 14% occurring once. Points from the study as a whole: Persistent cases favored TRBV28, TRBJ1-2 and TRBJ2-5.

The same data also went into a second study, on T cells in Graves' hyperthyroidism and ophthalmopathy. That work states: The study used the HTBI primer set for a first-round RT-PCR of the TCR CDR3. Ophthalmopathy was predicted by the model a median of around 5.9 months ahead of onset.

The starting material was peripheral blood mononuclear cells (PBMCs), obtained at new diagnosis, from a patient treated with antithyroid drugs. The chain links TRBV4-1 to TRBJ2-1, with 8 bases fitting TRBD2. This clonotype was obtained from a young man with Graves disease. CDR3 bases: TGCGCCAGCAGCCAAGCAGGTTTAACGGGAGGGTACAATGAGCAGTTCTTC. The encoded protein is CASSQAGLTGGYNEQFF.